The 7 T cell receptor beta chains given below trace back to one sample, sequenced in a study of regulatory T cells in long-lasting Graves disease. Time point noted: persistent/refractory GD, antithyroid drugs over 5 years with positive TRAb. Researchers made the TCR library from RNA that was extracted from PBMCs. iRepertoire HTBI primers and Arm-PCR of CDR3 regions built TCR beta libraries. TCRdb processed the multiplex PCR reads anew with MiXCR; each CDR3 protein has one entry. This sample has roughly 490,000 distinct CDR3 sequences, with less than 25% found just once. The starting material was peripheral blood mononuclear cells (PBMCs), obtained when the disease was refractory, from a patient treated with antithyroid drugs. The receptors derive from a female donor with Graves disease.

This chain links TRBV24-1 with TRBJ1-1, with 8 bases aligning to TRBD1. CDR1 is KGHDR, CDR2 SFDVKD, per germline. J was trimmed by 7 bases and V by 4 bases; bases with no gene match: 4. The CDR3 runs 13 residues. The CDR3 coding sequence is TGTGCCACCAGTGAGAGACAGGGGCATGAAGCTTTCTTT. Residues: CATSERQGHEAFF.

This clonotype came up many times. The chain combines TRBV6-1 with TRBJ1-1, with D possibly TRBD1 on 6 matching bases. Trimming stripped 6 bases from V and 0 bases from J, with 17 bases between. Germline V gives CDR1 MNHNS, CDR2 SASEGT. This CDR3 has 16 amino acids. The CDR3 sequence: CASRAGQSPMNTEAFF. The CDR3 DNA follows: TGTGCCAGCAGGGCCGGACAGTCGCCCATGAACACTGAAGCTTTCTTT.

Many counts were recorded for this clonotype. This chain joins TRBV28 and TRBJ1-2; D perhaps matches TRBD1 (5 bases). Germline-derived CDR1 and CDR2 are MDHEN and SYDVKM. Trimming left V 8 bases short and J 8 bases short, with 18 bases between. CDR3 size: 13 residues. CDR3 amino acids: CASGWGGDLGYTF. The CDR3 DNA is TGTGCCAGCGGATGGGGCGGGGATTTAGGCTACACCTTC.

This clonotype has only a few counts. V usage is TRBV6-1 and J usage is TRBJ2-7, with TRBD1 identical over 7 bases. CDR1 is MNHNS, CDR2 SASEGT, per germline. The CDR3 spans 14 residues. Trimming at V came to 3 bases and at J to 3 bases, leaving 5 bases not matched to a gene. In nucleotides, the CDR3 is TGTGCCAGCAGTGACCGACAGGGAGTCTACGAGCAGTACTTC. This translates into CASSDRQGVYEQYF.

This rearrangement joins TRBV7-2 to TRBJ1-2; the match to TRBD1 covers 7 bases. Trimming cost V 6 bases and J 6 bases; bases outside gene matches: 7. This CDR3 is 13 amino acids long. The germline CDR1 and CDR2 sequences are SGHTA and FQGNSA. This CDR3 is CASRRTGSDGYTF. The CDR3 nucleotides are TGTGCCAGCAGACGGACAGGCAGCGATGGCTACACCTTC.

The chain recombines TRBV10-3 with TRBJ2-7; no clear D gene. V lost 6 bases, J lost 0 bases, and 9 bases lay in between. Germline CDR1 reads ENHRY; CDR2 reads SYGVKD. The CDR3 has 13 amino acids. CDR3 amino acids: CAIRARNSYEQYF. DNA for the CDR3: TGTGCCATCAGGGCGCGGAACTCCTACGAGCAGTACTTC.

This clonotype was seen many times. The rearrangement joins TRBV7-3 to TRBJ2-5; D may match TRBD1 or TRBD2 (5 bases each). V shed 5 bases and J shed 6 bases, with 19 bases lying between them. This CDR3 has 15 amino acids. The germline CDR1 and CDR2 sequences are SGHTA and FQGTGA. The CDR3 nucleotides read TGTGCCAGCAGCCCAAATGGGGGTTCGGGACAGACCCAGTACTTC. This translates into CASSPNGGSGQTQYF.